A selection of T cell receptor beta chains follows, all from one sample in a study of cytomegalovirus exposure and HLA in healthy donors. TCRdb keeps only in-frame clones here, not all; method: immunoSEQ multiplex PCR. The table records 99,000 or so clones, around 76% of them present only once. Source material: PBMCs. The receptors come from a man aged 35-49 years in good health and CMV-seropositive. CDR3s include the opening cysteine and the closing phenylalanine or tryptophan. Fields, in order: J gene, clone size, D gene, V gene, CDR3 DNA, CDR3 protein. The D gene is left open where the match is weak. Size is omitted from some rows. Given values are once, few, many or a class for expanded clones.

j_call: TRBJ2-1
clone_size: NA
d_call: NA
v_call: TRBV30
cdr3_nt: TGTGCCTGGAGTGTACGGTCCAGGGGCTACAATGAGCAGTTCTTC
cdr3_aa: CAWSVRSRGYNEQFF

j_call: TRBJ2-1
clone_size: NA
d_call: TRBD1
v_call: TRBV4-1
cdr3_nt: TGCGCCAGCAGCCAAGACCGGGACAGGGGCAATGAGCAGTTCTTC
cdr3_aa: CASSQDRDRGNEQFF

j_call: TRBJ2-1
clone_size: NA
d_call: TRBD1
v_call: TRBV28
cdr3_nt: TGTGCCAGCAGTCTGGCAGGGGGCAACTCCTACAATGAGCAGTTCTTC
cdr3_aa: CASSLAGGNSYNEQFF

j_call: TRBJ1-5
clone_size: NA
d_call: TRBD1
v_call: TRBV19
cdr3_nt: TGTGCCAGTACCAATTCACCGGACAGGAGGGTAAATCAGCCCCAGCATTTT
cdr3_aa: CASTNSPDRRVNQPQHF

j_call: TRBJ1-1
clone_size: NA
d_call: TRBD1
v_call: TRBV6-1
cdr3_nt: TGTGCCAGCAGCGGGACAGCACTTTTGAACACTGAAGCTTTCTTT
cdr3_aa: CASSGTALLNTEAFF

j_call: TRBJ1-6
clone_size: few
d_call: NA
v_call: TRBV9
cdr3_nt: TGTGCCAGCAGCGTAGTCGAGGGTTCACCCCTCCACTTT
cdr3_aa: CASSVVEGSPLHF

j_call: TRBJ2-1
clone_size: NA
d_call: TRBD2
v_call: TRBV13
cdr3_nt: TGTGCCAGCAGCTTAGCGGGAGGGGATTCTGAGCAGTTCTTC
cdr3_aa: CASSLAGGDSEQFF

j_call: TRBJ2-2
clone_size: NA
d_call: TRBD2
v_call: TRBV5-1
cdr3_nt: TGCGCCAGCAGCTTGGGGATCTCCGCGGCTAGCGGGAGGGCCGGGGGTGAGCTGTTTTTT
cdr3_aa: CASSLGISAASGRAGGELFF

j_call: TRBJ2-7
clone_size: NA
d_call: TRBD1
v_call: TRBV4-3
cdr3_nt: TGCGCCAGCAGCCCCGGGACAGGGGTTAACTACGAGCAGTACTTC
cdr3_aa: CASSPGTGVNYEQYF

j_call: TRBJ1-1
clone_size: NA
d_call: TRBD1
v_call: TRBV18
cdr3_nt: TGTGCCAGCTCACCCAGGGGGCAGGACACTGAAGCTTTCTTT
cdr3_aa: CASSPRGQDTEAFF

j_call: TRBJ2-5
clone_size: NA
d_call: NA
v_call: TRBV7-2
cdr3_nt: TGTGCCAGCAGCTTAGGGATTCCTACAAGAGAGGAGGGGACCCAGTACTTC
cdr3_aa: CASSLGIPTREEGTQYF

j_call: TRBJ2-7
clone_size: few
d_call: TRBD2
v_call: TRBV7-2
cdr3_nt: TGTGCCAGCAGCCCCACTAGCGGGGCCTCCTACGAGCAGTACTTC
cdr3_aa: CASSPTSGASYEQYF

j_call: TRBJ2-5
clone_size: once
d_call: TRBD2
v_call: TRBV6-1
cdr3_nt: TGTGCCAGCTCTAGCGGGGGGGCGCAAGAGACCCAGTACTTC
cdr3_aa: CASSSGGAQETQYF

j_call: TRBJ2-7
clone_size: NA
d_call: NA
v_call: TRBV7-6
cdr3_nt: TGTGCCAGCAGCGCCGGGAACCGGATATACTTC
cdr3_aa: CASSAGNRIYF

j_call: TRBJ2-3
clone_size: NA
d_call: NA
v_call: TRBV7-9
cdr3_nt: TGTGCCAGCAGCCGAGATCATTCCGACAGGAACACAGATACGCAGTATTTT
cdr3_aa: CASSRDHSDRNTDTQYF

j_call: TRBJ2-5
clone_size: NA
d_call: TRBD1
v_call: TRBV7-9
cdr3_nt: TGTGCCAGCAGCCCAGGGGGAAAAGAGACCCAGTACTTC
cdr3_aa: CASSPGGKETQYF

j_call: TRBJ1-2
clone_size: NA
d_call: TRBD1
v_call: TRBV9
cdr3_nt: TGTGCCAGCAGCGAAAACAGGGGCGGCTACACCTTC
cdr3_aa: CASSENRGGYTF

j_call: TRBJ2-1
clone_size: once
d_call: NA
v_call: TRBV7-9
cdr3_nt: TGTGCCAGCAGCTTGAGCGGCTACAATGAGCAGTTCTTC
cdr3_aa: CASSLSGYNEQFF

j_call: TRBJ2-2
clone_size: few
d_call: NA
v_call: TRBV6-5
cdr3_nt: TGTGCCAGCAGTTACTCGGAGACAGGGAACACCGGGGAGCTGTTTTTT
cdr3_aa: CASSYSETGNTGELFF

j_call: TRBJ2-5
clone_size: NA
d_call: NA
v_call: TRBV7-8
cdr3_nt: TGTGCCAGCAGCTTAGCGCTAGTCGGGAACCTACAAGAGACCCAGTACTTC
cdr3_aa: CASSLALVGNLQETQYF

j_call: TRBJ1-1
clone_size: NA
d_call: TRBD1
v_call: TRBV19
cdr3_nt: TGTGCCAGTAGTATGGGGACAGGGAGGACTGAAGCTTTCTTT
cdr3_aa: CASSMGTGRTEAFF

j_call: TRBJ1-1
clone_size: NA
d_call: TRBD1
v_call: TRBV27
cdr3_nt: TGTGCCAGCAGTTTAGGGACAGGGATCACTGAAGCTTTCTTT
cdr3_aa: CASSLGTGITEAFF

j_call: TRBJ1-3
clone_size: NA
d_call: TRBD1
v_call: TRBV7-3
cdr3_nt: TGTGCCAGCAGCCTAACGACAGGGGAAGTGAACACCATATATTTT
cdr3_aa: CASSLTTGEVNTIYF

j_call: TRBJ2-1
clone_size: few
d_call: TRBD2
v_call: TRBV4-2
cdr3_nt: TGTGCCAGCAGCCAAGGGACTAGCGGGAACAATGAGCAGTTCTTC
cdr3_aa: CASSQGTSGNNEQFF

j_call: TRBJ2-1
clone_size: NA
d_call: NA
v_call: TRBV18
cdr3_nt: TGTGCCAGCTCACGGGCCGTCGCCTACAATGAGCAGTTCTTC
cdr3_aa: CASSRAVAYNEQFF

j_call: TRBJ2-7
clone_size: NA
d_call: TRBD1
v_call: TRBV19
cdr3_nt: TGTGCCAGTAGTATTGCAGGGGGCCCCTCCTACGAGCAGTACTTC
cdr3_aa: CASSIAGGPSYEQYF